One and the same sample provided the 10 T cell receptor beta chains below, sequenced in a study of OX40 agonist ivuxolimab in advanced cancers. Sequencing used immunoSEQ multiplex PCR; TCRdb keeps in-frame clones, though not all of them. The sample lists 50,000 to 65,000 clones; about 91% were seen once. The sample in question was CD4+ or CD8+ T cells sorted from blood, obtained in a trial of the OX40 agonist ivuxolimab. The receptors stem from an adult with an advanced solid tumor such as melanoma, head and neck, liver or kidney cancer.

The chain recombines TRBV21-1 with TRBJ2-7; the listed D gene, TRBD2, was not tested against the DNA. TRBV21-1 is designated a pseudogene. CDR3 length: 17 amino acids. The CDR3 DNA reads as TGTGCCAGCAGCAAAGGAGGTAGCGGGAGGCCCCGGCACGAGCAGTACTTC. Translated: CASSKGGSGRPRHEQYF.

The rearrangement links TRBV9 to TRBJ2-5; TRBD1 matches at 8 bases. The CDR3 length is 15 residues. The germline gives CDR1 SGDLS, CDR2 YYNGEE. V dropped 3 bases and J dropped 2; count of bases not matched to a gene: 6. The CDR3 is CASSALQGGQETQYF. The CDR3 region has the DNA TGTGCCAGCAGCGCCCTACAGGGGGGACAAGAGACCCAGTACTTC.

J is TRBJ2-7 and V is TRBV18; 7 bases match TRBD1. CDR3 length: 15 amino acids. CDR1 and CDR2 from the germline V gene are KGHSH and LQKENI. Germline trimming cut 4 bases from V and 2 bases from J; bases unmatched to any gene: 8. CDR3: CASSLNRGQTYEQYF. CDR3 nucleotide sequence: TGTGCCAGCTCACTTAACAGGGGCCAAACCTACGAGCAGTACTTC. Together with reference TRBV18 and TRBJ2-7, the CDR3 gives the full variable domain: NAGVMQNPRHLVRRRGQEARLRCSPMKGHSHVYWYRQLPEEGLKFMVYLQKENIIDESGMPKERFSAEFPKEGPSILRIQQVVRGDSAAYFCASSLNRGQTYEQYFGPGTRLTVT.

This clone has a single count. This chain connects TRBV19 to TRBJ1-1; the D gene is possibly TRBD1 (5 bases). Germline V lookup: CDR1 LNHDA, CDR2 SQIVND (reference sequence). CDR3 length equals 17 residues. V was pared by 3 bases and J by 4 bases, with 21 bases between. CDR3 nucleotide sequence: TGTGCCAGTAGTATTGGGACTTTGCTAGGGTGGACCACTGAAGCTTTCTTT. This encodes CASSIGTLLGWTTEAFF. Based on the CDR3 plus reference TRBV19 and TRBJ1-1, the full variable domain is DGGITQSPKYLFRKEGQNVTLSCEQNLNHDAMYWYRQDPGQGLRLIYYSQIVNDFQKGDIAEGYSVSREKKESFPLTVTSAQKNPTAFYLCASSIGTLLGWTTEAFFGQGTRLTVV.

Notes on this clone: The junction departs from germline at one end; a sequencing error may be responsible. This sequence joins TRBV25-1 and TRBJ2-5, with D hard to call. The germline CDR1 and CDR2 sequences are MGHDK and SYGVNS. The CDR3 extends over 11 amino acids. The CDR3 DNA reads as TGTGCCAGCGACATACAAGGGACCCAGTACTTC. Translation gives CASDIQGTQYF. The whole variable domain, remainder taken from reference TRBV25-1 and TRBJ2-5, is EADIYQTPRYLVIGTGKKITLECSQTMGHDKMYWYQQDPGMELHLIHYSYGVNSTEKGDLSSESTVSRIRTEHFPLTLESARPSHTSQYLCASDIQGTQYFGPGTRLLVL.

CDR3 nucleotide sequence: TGTGCCAGCAGCTTGGAAGGAGTAGATACGCAGTATTTT. It codes for CASSLEGVDTQYF. The genes are TRBV5-5 and TRBJ2-3, with no clear D. CDR1 is SGHKS and CDR2 is YYEKEE in the germline V gene (reference sequence). Trimming took 0 bases from V and 5 from J, leaving 7 bases between them. The length of the CDR3 is 13 residues.

This sequence joins TRBV4-3 and TRBJ1-2; D remains ambiguous. V was shortened by 0 bases and J by 6 bases, with 8 bases between the two germline ends. This CDR3 is built from 13 residues. Germline CDR1 LGHNA, CDR2 YSLEER. The CDR3 region is CASSQDLEDGYTF. The CDR3 DNA is TGCGCCAGCAGCCAAGATCTTGAGGATGGCTACACCTTC.

The chain combines TRBV11-2 with TRBJ2-1, with a possible D match to TRBD2 (6 bases). Germline-derived CDR1 and CDR2 are SGHAT and FQNNGV. The CDR3 is 14 residues long. Trimming removed 3 bases from V and 3 bases from J, with 9 bases in between. CDR3: CASSFSGRYNEQFF. The CDR3 region has the DNA TGTGCCAGCAGCTTTAGCGGCCGCTACAATGAGCAGTTCTTC.

This sequence joins TRBV28 and TRBJ1-1; a weak D match, TRBD1 (6 bases). Between the trimmed V and J ends, which lost 8 bases and 6 bases, there was a span of 16 bases. CDR1 MDHEN and CDR2 SYDVKM come from the germline V gene. The CDR3 is made up of 13 amino acids. The CDR3 DNA sequence: TGTGCCAGCCAGGGGTGGCAGGACTCTGAAGCTTTCTTT. Encoded protein: CASQGWQDSEAFF.

The rearrangement joins TRBV19 to TRBJ2-5, with 11 bases lining up with TRBD2. V gave up 6 bases and J gave up 11 bases; unmatched junction bases: 14. Germline values: CDR1 LNHDA, CDR2 SQIVND (reference sequence). This CDR3 spans 15 amino acids. CDR3 residues: CASRGTSGKEQEQYF. In DNA form, the CDR3 reads TGTGCCAGTAGGGGGACTAGCGGAAAGGAGCAAGAGCAGTACTTC.